This T cell receptor (beta chain) emerged from a study of OX40 agonist ivuxolimab in advanced cancers. Study conclusions and caveats: The mean number of expanded clones was higher in CD8+ T cells than in CD4+. Low clonal expansion, among the lowest seen, marked partial responders at 0.1-3.0 mg/kg. At 0.1 to 3.0 mg/kg, clonal expansion of CD4+ and CD8+ blood T cells had occurred by week 6.

The assay was immunoSEQ multiplex PCR, and TCRdb's table has in-frame clones only and misses some. The sample has tens of thousands of clones; about nine tenths are singletons. The V gene lost 5 bases and the J gene lost 3 bases, with 5 bases spanning the gap. The length of the CDR3 is 11 residues. Germline loops: CDR1 SGHNT, CDR2 YENEEA. This clone appeared once. Its antigen is as yet unknown. Sequencing was performed on CD4+ or CD8+ T cells sorted from blood, taken in a trial of the OX40 agonist ivuxolimab. The TCR originated in an adult with an advanced solid tumor such as melanoma, head and neck, liver or kidney cancer. The V gene is TRBV11-3, the J gene TRBJ2-7; D call uncertain. The CDR3 loop is CASSTFYEQYF. Here the CDR3 DNA reads TGTGCCAGCAGCACCTTCTACGAGCAGTACTTC.